This T cell receptor beta chain was identified in a study of T cell clonality in common variable immunodeficiency. Each donor provided 5 to 8 ml of heparinized whole blood. Germline CDR1 reads DFQATT; CDR2 reads SNEGSKA (reference sequence). The V and J ends lost 5 bases and 2 bases, in that order; junction bases with no gene match: 14. There are 16 residues in the CDR3. Sequencing used immunoSEQ multiplex PCR; TCRdb keeps in-frame clones, though not all of them. This sample comprises tens of thousands of clones, none seen once only. This clone was detected only a few times. The DNA ends 3 residues before the CDR3 does, and the rest of the CDR3 is filled in from the germline J gene.

The chain links TRBV20-1 to TRBJ2-5, with 7 bases identical to TRBD2. The sequenced material came from peripheral blood mononuclear cells. The sequence was collected from a person aged 18 to 70 in good health. CDR3 in amino acids: CSAPLPLAAIQETQYF. The covered CDR3 bases are TGCAGTGCTCCTCTGCCGCTAGCGGCCATTCAAGAGACC.